This T cell receptor (beta chain) originates from a study of tumor-infiltrating lymphocytes in primary liver carcinoma. Co-extraction of RNA and DNA was performed on 20-30 mg of unsorted bulk tissue. Points from the study as a whole: Researchers report that only about 8-24% of top clones turned up in all five tumor regions.

In this sample, this clonotype turned up a few times. Its cognate antigen is unknown. This CDR3 comprises 14 residues. The V and J ends lost 2 bases and 2 bases, in that order; junction bases with no gene match: 5. Germline V gene lookup returns CDR1 DFQATT and CDR2 SNEGSKA (reference sequence). With a constant-region primer, TCR beta cDNA was made from approximately 510 ng of total RNA. Sequencing libraries for TCR beta derived from three nested multiplex PCR rounds that used slightly modified ARM-PCR. Running roughly 10 cycles apiece, the first two PCR rounds relied on TRBV1-TRBV30 forward primers together with a C-beta reverse primer. MiXCR was run by TCRdb on the multiplex PCR reads, yielding one entry per CDR3 protein. The data hold tens of thousands of distinct CDR3 sequences, with 70% to 80% observed a single time.

The material sequenced was liver tumor tissue from sampling region 2. Stated subset: tumor region T2, inferior pole. The rearrangement uses TRBV20-1 and TRBJ2-7; 8 positions match TRBD2. This clonotype was obtained from a man aged 35-49 years with primary liver carcinoma and hepatitis B virus infection. The CDR3 region is CSARPPGGPYEQYF. As DNA, the CDR3 is TGCAGTGCTAGACCCCCGGGAGGGCCCTACGAGCAGTACTTC.